The rows below give T cell receptor beta chains drawn from one sample of a study of T cell responses to AZD1222 COVID-19 vaccine. Repertoires were generated with immunoSEQ multiplex PCR, while TCRdb's copy carries only in-frame clones and drops some. The repertoire consists of around 140,000 clones, with roughly 88% occurring once and the leading ten covering approximately 1.6%. The sequencing used peripheral blood, collected 28 days after the second AZD1222 dose. The receptors here all came from an adult who received the AZD1222 COVID-19 vaccine. Both conserved end residues are part of each CDR3. Each record gives: V gene, D gene, clone size, J gene, CDR3 length, CDR3 protein, CDR3 DNA. D genes are given only for firm matches. The listing skips clone size in some rows; elsewhere it reads once, few, many or a size class.

v_call: TRBV5-8
d_call: -
clone_size: -
j_call: TRBJ2-5
cdr3_length: 14
cdr3_aa: CASSLVSVQETQYF
cdr3_nt: TGTGCCAGCAGCTTGGTTAGCGTCCAAGAGACCCAGTACTTC

v_call: TRBV21-1
d_call: -
clone_size: -
j_call: TRBJ2-7
cdr3_length: 18
cdr3_aa: CASSKRSEGTHPRYEQYF
cdr3_nt: TGTGCCAGCAGCAAAAGGTCGGAGGGGACGCATCCCCGCTACGAGCAGTACTTC

v_call: TRBV6-5
d_call: -
clone_size: -
j_call: TRBJ2-6
cdr3_length: 13
cdr3_aa: CASTQPGANVLTF
cdr3_nt: TGTGCCAGCACCCAACCCGGGGCCAACGTCCTGACTTTC

v_call: TRBV12-3/TRBV12-4
d_call: TRBD1
clone_size: few
j_call: TRBJ1-1
cdr3_length: 13
cdr3_aa: CASSLGTAREAFF
cdr3_nt: TGTGCCAGCAGTTTGGGGACAGCCCGTGAAGCTTTCTTT

v_call: TRBV11-2
d_call: TRBD1
clone_size: -
j_call: TRBJ2-2
cdr3_length: 14
cdr3_aa: CASSGQGTTGELFF
cdr3_nt: TGTGCCAGCAGTGGACAGGGAACCACCGGGGAGCTGTTTTTT

v_call: TRBV2
d_call: TRBD1
clone_size: -
j_call: TRBJ2-2
cdr3_length: 14
cdr3_aa: CASSRQGSTGELFF
cdr3_nt: TGTGCCAGCAGCAGACAGGGGTCTACCGGGGAGCTGTTTTTT

v_call: TRBV19
d_call: -
clone_size: -
j_call: TRBJ1-5
cdr3_length: 13
cdr3_aa: CASRGLWNQPQHF
cdr3_nt: TGTGCCAGTAGGGGGCTTTGGAATCAGCCCCAGCATTTT

v_call: TRBV11-2
d_call: TRBD1
clone_size: -
j_call: TRBJ2-1
cdr3_length: 15
cdr3_aa: CASSLVVTGFNEQFF
cdr3_nt: TGTGCCAGCAGCTTAGTGGTGACAGGGTTCAATGAGCAGTTCTTC

v_call: TRBV19
d_call: -
clone_size: -
j_call: TRBJ2-2
cdr3_length: 12
cdr3_aa: CASSRATGELFF
cdr3_nt: TGTGCCAGTAGTCGGGCCACCGGGGAGCTGTTTTTT

v_call: TRBV29-1
d_call: TRBD1
clone_size: -
j_call: TRBJ2-1
cdr3_length: 13
cdr3_aa: CSVDDRGPNEQFF
cdr3_nt: TGCAGCGTTGATGACAGGGGACCCAATGAGCAGTTCTTC

v_call: TRBV11-2
d_call: TRBD2
clone_size: -
j_call: TRBJ2-7
cdr3_length: 16
cdr3_aa: CASSLGMAGAVYEQYF
cdr3_nt: TGTGCCAGCAGCTTGGGGATGGCGGGAGCGGTCTACGAGCAGTACTTC

v_call: TRBV9
d_call: -
clone_size: -
j_call: TRBJ1-6
cdr3_length: 14
cdr3_aa: CASSVGRGAAPLHF
cdr3_nt: TGTGCCAGCAGCGTAGGGCGGGGTGCGGCACCCCTCCACTTT

v_call: TRBV5-1
d_call: TRBD2
clone_size: -
j_call: TRBJ2-1
cdr3_length: 14
cdr3_aa: CASSLTSGSNEQFF
cdr3_nt: TGCGCCAGCAGCTTGACTAGCGGGAGCAATGAGCAGTTCTTC

v_call: TRBV19
d_call: -
clone_size: once
j_call: TRBJ2-3
cdr3_length: 12
cdr3_aa: CATRQSTDTQYF
cdr3_nt: TGTGCCACCAGACAGTCCACAGATACGCAGTATTTT

v_call: TRBV11-2
d_call: -
clone_size: -
j_call: TRBJ1-3
cdr3_length: 16
cdr3_aa: CASSRGRGSDGNTIYF
cdr3_nt: TGTGCCAGCAGCCGAGGGCGGGGCTCGGATGGAAACACCATATATTTT

v_call: TRBV2
d_call: -
clone_size: -
j_call: TRBJ1-6
cdr3_length: 15
cdr3_aa: CASSRRTVSDSPLHF
cdr3_nt: TGTGCCAGCAGCCGACGGACAGTTTCAGATTCACCCCTCCACTTT

v_call: TRBV6-5
d_call: -
clone_size: -
j_call: TRBJ1-5
cdr3_length: 16
cdr3_aa: CASSYSAPGGNQPQHF
cdr3_nt: TGTGCCAGCAGTTACTCGGCCCCGGGGGGCAATCAGCCCCAGCATTTT

v_call: TRBV4-1
d_call: TRBD2
clone_size: few
j_call: TRBJ2-5
cdr3_length: 19
cdr3_aa: CASSHPRGGGRALGETQYF
cdr3_nt: TGCGCCAGCAGCCACCCAAGAGGTGGCGGGAGGGCCTTAGGGGAGACCCAGTACTTC

v_call: TRBV2
d_call: -
clone_size: -
j_call: TRBJ1-3
cdr3_length: 14
cdr3_aa: CASSFEGTGNTIYF
cdr3_nt: TGTGCCAGCAGCTTCGAGGGAACTGGAAACACCATATATTTT

v_call: TRBV19
d_call: -
clone_size: -
j_call: TRBJ1-3
cdr3_length: 13
cdr3_aa: CASSIESGNTIYF
cdr3_nt: TGTGCCAGTAGTATTGAGTCTGGAAACACCATATATTTT

v_call: TRBV15
d_call: TRBD2
clone_size: -
j_call: TRBJ2-1
cdr3_length: 16
cdr3_aa: CATSRGSGGTYNEQFF
cdr3_nt: TGTGCCACCAGCAGAGGTAGCGGGGGCACCTACAATGAGCAGTTCTTC

v_call: TRBV9
d_call: -
clone_size: -
j_call: TRBJ1-1
cdr3_length: 13
cdr3_aa: CASSAKPQIEAFF
cdr3_nt: TGTGCCAGCAGCGCCAAACCTCAGATTGAAGCTTTCTTT

v_call: TRBV5-1
d_call: -
clone_size: -
j_call: TRBJ1-4
cdr3_length: 15
cdr3_aa: CASSLGGGANEKLFF
cdr3_nt: TGCGCCAGCAGCTTGGGTGGGGGCGCGAATGAAAAACTGTTTTTT

v_call: TRBV5-4
d_call: TRBD1
clone_size: -
j_call: TRBJ1-5
cdr3_length: 14
cdr3_aa: CASSLQGINQPQHF
cdr3_nt: TGTGCCAGCAGCCTACAGGGGATTAATCAGCCCCAGCATTTT

v_call: TRBV5-4
d_call: -
clone_size: -
j_call: TRBJ2-7
cdr3_length: 12
cdr3_aa: CASSPNGYEQYF
cdr3_nt: TGTGCCAGCAGCCCCAACGGATACGAGCAGTACTTC

v_call: TRBV19
d_call: -
clone_size: -
j_call: TRBJ2-2
cdr3_length: 14
cdr3_aa: CASKDGRWSGELFF
cdr3_nt: TGTGCCAGTAAAGATGGCAGGTGGTCCGGGGAGCTGTTTTTT

v_call: TRBV3-1/TRBV3-2
d_call: -
clone_size: -
j_call: TRBJ2-2
cdr3_length: 13
cdr3_aa: CATDSGNTGELFF
cdr3_nt: TGTGCCACGGATAGCGGGAACACCGGGGAGCTGTTTTTT

v_call: TRBV5-5
d_call: -
clone_size: -
j_call: TRBJ2-1
cdr3_length: 12
cdr3_aa: CASSFSGNEQFF
cdr3_nt: TGTGCCAGCAGCTTTTCGGGCAATGAGCAGTTCTTC

v_call: TRBV7-3
d_call: -
clone_size: -
j_call: TRBJ2-1
cdr3_length: 17
cdr3_aa: CASSSQGGKGSYNEQFF
cdr3_nt: TGTGCCAGCAGCTCCCAAGGGGGGAAGGGCTCCTACAATGAGCAGTTCTTC

v_call: TRBV9
d_call: -
clone_size: -
j_call: TRBJ2-3
cdr3_length: 15
cdr3_aa: CASSVDDSGTDTQYF
cdr3_nt: TGTGCCAGCAGCGTAGATGACAGCGGCACAGATACGCAGTATTTT

v_call: TRBV25-1
d_call: -
clone_size: -
j_call: TRBJ1-2
cdr3_length: 14
cdr3_aa: CASSNTGFESGYTF
cdr3_nt: TGTGCCAGCAGTAACACAGGGTTCGAGTCTGGCTACACCTTC

v_call: TRBV7-3
d_call: -
clone_size: -
j_call: TRBJ1-5
cdr3_length: 15
cdr3_aa: CASSLGGESNQPQHF
cdr3_nt: TGTGCCAGCAGCTTGGGGGGTGAGAGCAATCAGCCCCAGCATTTT